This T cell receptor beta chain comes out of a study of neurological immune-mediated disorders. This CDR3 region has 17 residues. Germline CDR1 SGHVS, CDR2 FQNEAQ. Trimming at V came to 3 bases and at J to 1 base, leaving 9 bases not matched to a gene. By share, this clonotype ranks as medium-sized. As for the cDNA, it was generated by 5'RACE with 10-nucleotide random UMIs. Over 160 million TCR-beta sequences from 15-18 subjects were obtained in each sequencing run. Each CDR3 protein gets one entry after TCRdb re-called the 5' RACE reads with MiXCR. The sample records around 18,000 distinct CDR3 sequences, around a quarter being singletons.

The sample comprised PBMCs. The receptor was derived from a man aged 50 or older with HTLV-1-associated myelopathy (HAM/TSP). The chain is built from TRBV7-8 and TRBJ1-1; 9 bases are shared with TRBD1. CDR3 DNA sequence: TGTGCCAGCAGCTTCATTATAACGGACAGGGGGAACACTGAAGCTTTCTTT. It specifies CASSFIITDRGNTEAFF.